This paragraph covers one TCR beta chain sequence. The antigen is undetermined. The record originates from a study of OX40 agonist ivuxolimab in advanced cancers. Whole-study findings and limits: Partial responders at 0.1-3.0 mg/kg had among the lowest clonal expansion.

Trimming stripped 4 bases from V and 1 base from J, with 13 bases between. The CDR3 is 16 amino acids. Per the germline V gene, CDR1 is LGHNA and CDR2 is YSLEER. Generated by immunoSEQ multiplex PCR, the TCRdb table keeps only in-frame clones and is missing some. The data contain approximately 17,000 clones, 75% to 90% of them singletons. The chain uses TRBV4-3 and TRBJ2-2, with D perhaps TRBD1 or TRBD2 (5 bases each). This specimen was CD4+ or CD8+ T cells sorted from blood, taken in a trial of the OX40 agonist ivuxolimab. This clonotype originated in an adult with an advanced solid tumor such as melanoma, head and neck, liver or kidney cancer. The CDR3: CASSPGLGRNTGELFF. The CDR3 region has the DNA TGCGCCAGCAGCCCGGGGCTTGGGAGGAACACCGGGGAGCTGTTTTTT.